This is a list of T cell receptor beta chains from one sample in a study of T cells in Graves' hyperthyroidism and ophthalmopathy. Via MiXCR, TCRdb re-called the multiplex PCR reads, giving one row per CDR3 protein. The sample records almost 250,000 distinct CDR3 sequences, approximately 25% being singletons. What was sequenced was blood. The receptors were gathered from a woman between 40 and 55 years old with Graves' ophthalmopathy. Both conserved end residues are part of each CDR3. A D gene is named only where the DNA matches it firmly. Not every row has a clone size; where given, it reads once, few, many or a size class.

j_call,clone_size,v_call,d_call,cdr3_aa,cdr3_nt
TRBJ2-7,-,TRBV19,TRBD2,CASSPDPSGIGTYEQYF,TGTGCCAGTAGTCCGGACCCTAGCGGGATAGGGACCTACGAGCAGTACTTC
TRBJ1-5,many,TRBV5-4,TRBD1,CASSFLAPGQGSNQPQHF,TGTGCCAGCAGCTTTTTGGCGCCGGGACAGGGAAGCAATCAGCCCCAGCATTTT
TRBJ1-2,once,TRBV28,-,CASQGEASGYTF,TGTGCCAGCCAAGGGGAGGCGAGTGGCTACACCTTC
TRBJ1-1,few,TRBV20-1,-,CSASRGVNTEAFF,TGCAGTGCTAGCCGGGGGGTGAACACTGAAGCTTTCTTT
TRBJ2-1,many,TRBV2,-,CASSEEGYEQFF,TGTGCCAGCAGTGAGGAGGGTTATGAGCAGTTCTTC
TRBJ1-3,-,TRBV12-3/TRBV12-4,-,CASSSNDNTIYF,TGTGCCAGCAGTTCCAACGATAACACCATATATTTT
TRBJ2-7,-,TRBV20-1,TRBD1,CSARAGTGSDEQYF,TGCAGTGCTAGAGCAGGGACAGGGAGTGACGAGCAGTACTTC
TRBJ2-5,many,TRBV10-3,TRBD1,CAISASGQGGETQYF,TGTGCCATCAGTGCTTCGGGACAGGGCGGAGAGACCCAGTACTTC
TRBJ2-5,many,TRBV12-3/TRBV12-4,TRBD1,CASSSTGVRETQYF,TGTGCCAGCAGCTCCACAGGGGTGAGGGAGACCCAGTACTTC
TRBJ1-5,-,TRBV4-1,-,CASSPEQEQPQHF,TGCGCCAGCAGCCCGGAGCAAGAACAGCCCCAGCATTTT
TRBJ2-5,many,TRBV2,-,CASTRRTSRQETQYF,TGTGCCAGCACCCGACGGACCAGCCGCCAAGAGACCCAGTACTTC
TRBJ2-4,many,TRBV27,TRBD1,CASSLLGQGAHKAKNIQYF,TGTGCCAGCAGTTTACTGGGACAGGGGGCGCACAAGGCCAAAAACATTCAGTACTTC
TRBJ2-7,many,TRBV30,-,CAWSTMAGLSSYEQYF,TGTGCCTGGAGTACTATGGCGGGACTGAGCTCCTACGAGCAGTACTTC
TRBJ1-1,-,TRBV28,-,CASTPLNTEAFF,TGTGCCAGCACCCCACTGAACACTGAAGCTTTCTTT
TRBJ1-1,-,TRBV9,-,CASSPRGGITEAFF,TGTGCCAGCAGCCCACGCGGGGGGATAACTGAAGCTTTCTTT
TRBJ2-7,-,TRBV6-1,-,CASSDRGYYEQYF,TGTGCCAGCAGTGATCGGGGGTACTACGAGCAGTACTTC
TRBJ1-1,many,TRBV6-5,TRBD1,CASSNYRGPDTEAFF,TGTGCCAGCAGTAACTACAGGGGGCCGGACACTGAAGCTTTCTTT
TRBJ1-2,many,TRBV20-1,-,CSARAYGYTF,TGCAGTGCTAGGGCCTATGGCTACACCTTC
TRBJ2-4,many,TRBV20-1,TRBD1,CSARDGTGGKNIQYF,TGCAGTGCTAGAGATGGGACAGGGGGCAAAAACATTCAGTACTTC
TRBJ1-2,-,TRBV6-1,TRBD1,CASSNRDSSGYTF,TGTGCCAGCTCTAACCGGGACAGCTCTGGCTACACCTTC
TRBJ2-7,many,TRBV5-1,TRBD1,CASSGDRGYEQYF,TGCGCCAGCTCCGGGGACAGGGGCTACGAGCAGTACTTC
TRBJ2-4,-,TRBV29-1,-,CSVGELAKNIQYF,TGCAGCGTGGGGGAGCTAGCCAAAAACATTCAGTACTTC
TRBJ2-2,many,TRBV20-1,-,CSARSRAVTGELFF,TGCAGTGCTAGATCCCGGGCCGTGACCGGGGAGCTGTTTTTT
TRBJ2-6,-,TRBV28,TRBD1,CAWGQGEISGANVLTF,TGTGCCTGGGGACAGGGGGAAATCTCTGGGGCCAACGTCCTGACTTTC
TRBJ2-2,many,TRBV28,-,CASSLHQGFAGELFF,TGTGCCAGCAGTTTACACCAGGGGTTCGCCGGGGAGCTGTTTTTT
TRBJ2-5,few,TRBV20-1,-,CSAQDLQETQYF,TGCAGTGCTCAGGACCTCCAAGAGACCCAGTACTTC
TRBJ2-5,once,TRBV6-1,TRBD1,CASSPRTGTGGTQYF,TGTGCCAGCAGCCCCAGAACAGGGACAGGGGGGACCCAGTACTTC
TRBJ1-1,many,TRBV10-2,TRBD1,CASRDRRMNTEAFF,TGCGCCAGCCGGGACAGGAGGATGAACACTGAAGCTTTCTTT
TRBJ1-5,-,TRBV12-3/TRBV12-4,TRBD1,CASSSTGDGQPQHF,TGTGCCAGCAGTTCTACAGGGGACGGTCAGCCCCAGCATTTT
TRBJ2-2,many,TRBV28,-,CASSRLAGELFF,TGTGCCAGCAGTCGGTTAGCTGGGGAGCTGTTTTTT
TRBJ1-3,many,TRBV2,TRBD1,CASSEKGAIPSSGNTIYF,TGTGCCAGCAGTGAAAAGGGGGCAATCCCCAGCTCTGGAAACACCATATATTTT
TRBJ1-5,many,TRBV28,TRBD1,CASSPDRDYDQPQHF,TGTGCCAGCAGTCCAGACAGGGATTATGATCAGCCCCAGCATTTT
TRBJ1-1,once,TRBV12-3/TRBV12-4,TRBD1,CASSPPTGVGTEAFF,TGTGCCAGCAGTCCCCCGACAGGGGTGGGCACTGAAGCTTTCTTT
TRBJ1-5,many,TRBV6-1,-,CASSEIGGYSNQPQHF,TGTGCCAGCAGTGAAATAGGGGGATATAGCAATCAGCCCCAGCATTTT
TRBJ1-5,many,TRBV6-5,TRBD1,CASSYNRGSHQPQHF,TGTGCCAGCAGTTACAACAGGGGTTCGCATCAGCCCCAGCATTTT
TRBJ1-5,few,TRBV19,-,CASSISARSNQPQHF,TGTGCCAGTAGTATTTCGGCGCGAAGCAATCAGCCCCAGCATTTT
TRBJ2-7,many,TRBV3-1,TRBD1,CASSPMGQPFSYEQYF,TGTGCCAGCAGCCCTATGGGACAGCCTTTCTCCTACGAGCAGTACTTC
TRBJ2-3,-,TRBV6-2/TRBV6-3,-,CASSYSIGLQPSTDTQYF,TGTGCCAGCAGTTACTCCATCGGCCTCCAACCAAGCACAGATACGCAGTATTTT
TRBJ2-7,-,TRBV5-1,-,CASSLNKLKFGYYEQYF,TGCGCCAGCAGCTTGAATAAGCTGAAGTTCGGCTACTACGAGCAGTACTTC
TRBJ2-5,many,TRBV18,-,CASSPDSRETQYF,TGTGCCAGCTCACCGGACAGTCGCGAGACCCAGTACTTC
TRBJ2-7,many,TRBV7-8,TRBD2,CASSPTGTRGAEQYF,TGTGCCAGCAGCCCAACCGGGACTAGGGGCGCCGAGCAGTACTTC
TRBJ1-5,many,TRBV18,TRBD1,CASSPTGAGNQPQHF,TGTGCCAGCTCACCGACAGGGGCAGGCAATCAGCCCCAGCATTTT
TRBJ2-4,many,TRBV19,TRBD1,CASSTRTGENIQYF,TGTGCCAGTAGTACACGGACAGGGGAAAACATTCAGTACTTC